This T cell receptor (beta chain) was profiled in a study of spatial heterogeneity in lung cancer. Time point given: sample taken at primary tumor resection. TCRdb called the 5' RACE reads again in MiXCR, with one record for every CDR3 protein. The sample includes 75,000 or so distinct CDR3 sequences, under 8.5% of them seen just once. CDR1 is SGHTA, CDR2 FQGNSA, per germline. The CDR3 covers 11 residues. Between the trimmed V and J ends, which lost 8 bases and 5 bases, there was a span of 10 bases. The TCR comes from a male donor with early-stage non-small cell lung cancer. The V call is TRBV7-2, the J call TRBJ2-7; no firm D call. Sequenced here: PBMCs, sampled at surgery. CDR3 nucleotides: TGTGCCAGCCTCCAGTGGCACGAGCAGTACTTC. It encodes CASLQWHEQYF.